This entry features one TCR beta chain sequence. The sample is drawn from a study of T cells after posttransplantation cyclophosphamide. The naive gate required viable CD3+CD4+ or CD3+CD8+ cells with CCR7+CD45RA+CD45RO-CD95-CD27+CD28+ phenotype. This CDR3 has 12 residues. TCRdb keeps only in-frame clones here, not all; method: immunoSEQ multiplex PCR. The sample yields around 19,000 clones, over 95% seen once. The sample comprised naive CD4+ T cells sorted from PBMCs. This TCR derives from a man aged 35 to 55 in good health, CMV-negative, and a related stem cell transplant donor. The chain employs TRBV21-1 and TRBJ1-2. TRBV21-1 is flagged as a pseudogene. CDR3 amino acids: CASSAQLHGYTF. The CDR3 nucleotides read TGTGCCAGCAGCGCGCAATTACATGGCTACACCTTC.